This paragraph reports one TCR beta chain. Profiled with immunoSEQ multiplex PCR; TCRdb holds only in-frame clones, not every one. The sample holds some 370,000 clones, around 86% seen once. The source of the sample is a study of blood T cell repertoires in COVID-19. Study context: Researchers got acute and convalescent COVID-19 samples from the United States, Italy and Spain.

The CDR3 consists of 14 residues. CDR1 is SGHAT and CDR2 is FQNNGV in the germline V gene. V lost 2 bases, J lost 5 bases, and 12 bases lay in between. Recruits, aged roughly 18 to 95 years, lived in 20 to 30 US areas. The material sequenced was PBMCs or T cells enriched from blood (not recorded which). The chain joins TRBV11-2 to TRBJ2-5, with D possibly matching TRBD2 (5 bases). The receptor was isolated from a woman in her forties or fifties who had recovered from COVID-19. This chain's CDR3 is CASSLRLRGETQYF. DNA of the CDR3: TGTGCCAGCAGCTTAAGGCTGCGAGGGGAGACCCAGTACTTC.